This TCR beta chain was recovered during a study of blood T cell repertoires in COVID-19. Study overall: Sample material is recorded as cDNA or gDNA derived from T cells, B-cell-depleted T cells, or PBMCs.

Unmatched junction bases numbered 11, after V lost 3 bases and J lost 4 bases. CDR1 KGHSH and CDR2 LQKENI come from the germline V gene. The CDR3 spans 18 residues. In the original processing: Reference gene primer amplification yielded estimated nucleated cell counts. Profiled with immunoSEQ multiplex PCR; TCRdb holds only in-frame clones, not every one. The V and J calls and clone size are taken from that table; D and trimming were inferred from the DNA. The data contain some 90,000 clones, about nine tenths of them singletons. This receptor was taken from a woman aged 50 to 65 in a cohort sampled during active COVID-19. The chain is built from TRBV18 and TRBJ2-2; 10 bases match TRBD1. The specimen was peripheral blood. The DNA for the CDR3 is TGTGCCAGCTCACCCCAACCCGGTGGGACAGGGGTCACCGGGGAGCTGTTTTTT. This encodes CASSPQPGGTGVTGELFF. Full variable domain (rest looked up from reference TRBV18 and TRBJ2-2): NAGVMQNPRHLVRRRGQEARLRCSPMKGHSHVYWYRQLPEEGLKFMVYLQKENIIDESGMPKERFSAEFPKEGPSILRIQQVVRGDSAAYFCASSPQPGGTGVTGELFFGEGSRLTVL.